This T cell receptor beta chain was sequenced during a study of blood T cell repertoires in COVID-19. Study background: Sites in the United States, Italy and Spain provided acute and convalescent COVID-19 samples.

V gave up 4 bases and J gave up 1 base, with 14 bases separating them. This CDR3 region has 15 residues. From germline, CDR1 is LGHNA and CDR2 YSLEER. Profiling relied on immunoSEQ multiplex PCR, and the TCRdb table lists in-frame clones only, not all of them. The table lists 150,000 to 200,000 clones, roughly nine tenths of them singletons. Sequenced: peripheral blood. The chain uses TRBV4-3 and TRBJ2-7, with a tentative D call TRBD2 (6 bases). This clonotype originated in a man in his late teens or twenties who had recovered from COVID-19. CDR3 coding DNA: TGCGCCAGCAGCCCGACGGGGGACCCTTCCTACGAGCAGTACTTC. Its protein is CASSPTGDPSYEQYF.